This T cell receptor beta chain stems from a study of shared clonotypes between healthy human individuals (dated by TCRdb to the early 2020s). Study-wide context: Three men and a couple of women, aged 18 to 49 years, made up the cohort. For each donor, three plates each were used for CD4 naive and CD4 memory, two plates were used for CD8 naive, and one plate was used for CD8 memory. To estimate repertoire size and how much clonotype sharing occurs between individuals, the study deeply sequenced the blood TCR repertoires of a handful of healthy adults. Different laboratories and diverse techniques were used to prepare libraries and sequence TCR repertoires, to increase sequencing depth and limit assay-specific biases. Leukapheresis yielded between about 0.9 and 8.9 billion PBMCs per donor. The study at large found these results: Even with the large sequencing depth, rarefaction of the sorted-subset datasets indicated that sequencing was incomplete. Pairwise subsampling indicated that sequencing depth was expected to affect the degree of clonotype sharing among donors. Higher generation probabilities were observed for clonotypes shared by all four sorted-subset donors than for non-shared clonotypes. Because the study included a small number of donors, the genetic and exposure-history diversity represented was limited. Only blood was sampled, and tissue TCR repertoires likely differ from those in blood. Estimated clonotype richness was generally larger for naive than for memory subsets. Sharing across a few donors was observed for approximately 5% of naive CD4, under 4% of naive CD8, 2% to 2.5% of memory CD4, and about 0.38% of memory CD8 clonotypes.

CD8 naive samples were obtained by positive selection for CCR7 among CD45RO-negative cells, yielding a CD45RA+CCR7+ population from which TemRA cells were excluded. Healthy HIV-negative adults with no recently reported acute infections or vaccinations were included as donors. Every donor was a Caucasian adult living in Nashville, Tennessee, USA. Blood was collected by leukapheresis, and PBMCs were isolated by Ficoll-Histopaque density gradient centrifugation and then cryopreserved in liquid nitrogen vapor phase. Analytical flow cytometry was used to check the purity and quantity of every magnetically sorted T cell population. Genomic DNA was isolated from each sorted fraction and quantified by UV absorbance on a Nanodrop 2000c. V lost 1 base and J lost 1 base, and the count of bases not matched to a germline gene is 1. The CDR3 holds 16 amino acids from the cysteine to the phenylalanine. The kept DNA is CDR3 alone, 48 bases in frame from the first base. The germline V gene (reference sequence) gives CDR1 as SEHNR and CDR2 as FQNEAQ.

Using the deep immunoSEQ assay, TCR CDR3 regions were amplified from genomic DNA by multiplex PCR. Extracted genomic DNA from each cell subset was distributed evenly across all wells of several immunoSEQ 96-well plates, and each plate was treated as a replicate. For sorted subsets, each replicate PCR was loaded with 200 ng genomic DNA, equivalent to 30,000 to 35,000 T cell genomes. Purified libraries were quantified with a Qubit 3.0 fluorometer, sized on a Bioanalyzer 2100, and re-quantified with the KAPA Library Quantification kit. Each immunoSEQ 96-well plate was sequenced on its own single-read 150-cycle Illumina NextSeq 550 flow cell. The source study handled its data this way. The immunoSEQ output contained only junctional sequences without quality scores, so filtering could not match that applied to full-length reads. To assign V/J genes and CDR3, sequences were annotated against IMGT germline references using PyIR, a Python wrapper for IgBLAST v1.9. Reads with weak V/J assignments (E-value above 1e-6), missing CDR3, stop codons, out-of-frame junctions, or ambiguous translated residues were removed. V3J clonotypes were defined by identical inferred V gene, J gene, and CDR3 amino acid sequence. The percentage overlap between two repertoires was calculated by dividing the number of shared unique clonotypes by the size of the smaller repertoire. Richness of each repertoire was evaluated using RTK rarefaction, the Chao1 estimator, and Recon v2.1 estimates of unobserved clonotypes. For all TCRbeta clonotypes obtained by the gDNA method from a few donors, generation probabilities were computed with OLGA. Here the immuneACCESS table is served through TCRdb, limited to in-frame sequences with V and J called. Missing clones are a known gap in these copies; in checked studies unresolved V genes cover under half, and the rest lacks a known reason. From that table come the V and J calls and clone size; the DNA was used to work out D and trimming. Across this sample there are fewer than 700,000 clones, with approximately 95% seen only once. Approximately 0.11% of the sample is in the top ten clones.

Concerning this clone: It has no known antigen specificity. It has no much larger one-base neighbor in the sample; base qualities were not kept.

The specimen was naive CD8+ T cells sorted from blood. The cell subset or site label for this specimen denotes: CD45RA+CCR7+. The chain was built from TRBV7-9 and TRBJ2-7; 13 bases in the middle match TRBD2. The receptor was isolated from a woman younger than 45 in good health. The DNA sequence follows: TGTGCCAGCAGCTTAGGACTAGCGGGAGGATCCTACGAGCAGTACTTC. This codes for CASSLGLAGGSYEQYF.